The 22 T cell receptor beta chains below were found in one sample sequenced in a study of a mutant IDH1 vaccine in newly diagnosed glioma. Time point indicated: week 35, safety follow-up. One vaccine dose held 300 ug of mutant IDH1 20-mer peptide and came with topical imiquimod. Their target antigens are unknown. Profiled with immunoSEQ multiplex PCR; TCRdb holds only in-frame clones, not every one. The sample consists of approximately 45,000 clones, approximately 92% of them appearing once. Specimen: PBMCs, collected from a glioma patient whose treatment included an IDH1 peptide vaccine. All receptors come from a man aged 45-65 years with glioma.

CDR3 amino acids: CATSRVRQGTQPQHF. Here the CDR3 DNA reads TGTGCCACCAGCAGAGTACGACAGGGGACTCAGCCCCAGCATTTT. The gene calls are TRBV15 and TRBJ1-5, with 8 positions matching TRBD1. The J segment lost 6 bases and the V segment lost 1 base, leaving 5 bases of the junction unmatched. Per the germline V gene, CDR1 is LNHNV and CDR2 is YYDKDF (reference sequence). The CDR3 has 15 residues.

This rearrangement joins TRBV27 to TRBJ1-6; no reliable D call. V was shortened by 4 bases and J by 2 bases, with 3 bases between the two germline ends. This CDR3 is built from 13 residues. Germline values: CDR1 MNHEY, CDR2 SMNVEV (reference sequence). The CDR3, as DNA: TGTGCCAGCAGTTCCGCCTATAATTCACCCCTCCACTTT. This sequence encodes CASSSAYNSPLHF.

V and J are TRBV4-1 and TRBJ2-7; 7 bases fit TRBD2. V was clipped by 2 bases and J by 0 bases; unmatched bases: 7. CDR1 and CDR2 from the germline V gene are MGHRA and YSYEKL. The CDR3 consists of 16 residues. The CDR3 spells CASSQTSSGSSYEQYF. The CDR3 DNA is TGCGCCAGCAGCCAAACGTCTAGCGGCAGCTCCTACGAGCAGTACTTC.

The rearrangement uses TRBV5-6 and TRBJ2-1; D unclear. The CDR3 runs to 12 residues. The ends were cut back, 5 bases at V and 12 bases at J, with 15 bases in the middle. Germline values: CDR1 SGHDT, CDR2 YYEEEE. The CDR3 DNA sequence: TGTGCCAGCAGTTTTGACCAACGGCGGCAGTTCTTC. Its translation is CASSFDQRRQFF.

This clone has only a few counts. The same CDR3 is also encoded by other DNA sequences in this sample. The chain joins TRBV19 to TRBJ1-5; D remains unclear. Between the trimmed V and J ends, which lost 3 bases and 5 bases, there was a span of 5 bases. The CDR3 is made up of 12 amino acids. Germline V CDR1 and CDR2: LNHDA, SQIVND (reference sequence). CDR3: CASSIRDQPQHF. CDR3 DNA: TGTGCCAGTAGTATCAGAGATCAGCCCCAGCATTTT.

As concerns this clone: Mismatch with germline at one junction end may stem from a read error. DNA of the CDR3: TGTGCCAGCAGTTACACAGGATCTGGAACCACCATATATTTT. It yields the protein CASSYTGSGTTIYF. The rearrangement uses TRBV6-6 and TRBJ1-3; a possible D gene is TRBD1 (5 bases). There are 14 residues in the CDR3. Germline CDR1 reads MNHNY; CDR2 reads SVGAGI (reference sequence).

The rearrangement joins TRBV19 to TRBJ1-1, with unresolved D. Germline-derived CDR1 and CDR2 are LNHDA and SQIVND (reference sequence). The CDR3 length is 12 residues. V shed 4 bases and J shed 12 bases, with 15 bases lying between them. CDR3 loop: CASSTPMSFTFF. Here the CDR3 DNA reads TGTGCCAGTAGTACTCCAATGTCGTTTACTTTCTTT.

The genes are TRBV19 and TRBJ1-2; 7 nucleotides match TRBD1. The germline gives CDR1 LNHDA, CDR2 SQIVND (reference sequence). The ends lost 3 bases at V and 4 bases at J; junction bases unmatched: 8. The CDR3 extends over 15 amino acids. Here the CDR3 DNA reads TGTGCCAGTAGTATGTCTTTGACAGGGCCCTATGGCTACACCTTC. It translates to CASSMSLTGPYGYTF.

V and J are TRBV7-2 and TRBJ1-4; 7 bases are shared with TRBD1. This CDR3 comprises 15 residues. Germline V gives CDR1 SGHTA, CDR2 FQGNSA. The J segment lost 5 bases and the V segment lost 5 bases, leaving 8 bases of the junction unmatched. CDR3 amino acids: CASSRQGARNEKLFF. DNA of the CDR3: TGTGCCAGCAGCCGACAGGGAGCGAGGAATGAAAAACTGTTTTTT. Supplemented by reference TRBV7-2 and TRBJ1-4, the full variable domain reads GAGVSQSPSNKVTEKGKDVELRCDPISGHTALYWYRQSLGQGLEFLIYFQGNSAPDKSGLPSDRFSAERTGGSVSTLTIQRTQQEDSAVYLCASSRQGARNEKLFFGSGTQLSVL.

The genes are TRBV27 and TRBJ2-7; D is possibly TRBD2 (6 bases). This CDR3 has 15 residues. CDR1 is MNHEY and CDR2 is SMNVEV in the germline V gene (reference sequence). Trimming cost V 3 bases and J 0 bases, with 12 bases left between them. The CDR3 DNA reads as TGTGCCAGCAGTTTGACCCCGGAGGGCTCCTACGAGCAGTACTTC. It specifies CASSLTPEGSYEQYF.

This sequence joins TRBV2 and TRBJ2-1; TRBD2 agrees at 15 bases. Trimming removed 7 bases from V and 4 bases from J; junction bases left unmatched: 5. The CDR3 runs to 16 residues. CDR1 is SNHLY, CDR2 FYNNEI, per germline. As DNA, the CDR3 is TGTGCCAGCAAGGGACTAGCGGGGGGCCGATACAATGAGCAGTTCTTC. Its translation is CASKGLAGGRYNEQFF.

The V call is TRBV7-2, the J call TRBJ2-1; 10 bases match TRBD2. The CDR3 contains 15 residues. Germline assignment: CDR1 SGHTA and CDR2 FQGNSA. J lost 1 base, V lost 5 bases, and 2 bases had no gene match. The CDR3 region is CASSLSGRSYNEQFF. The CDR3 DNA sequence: TGTGCCAGCAGCCTTAGCGGGAGGTCCTACAATGAGCAGTTCTTC.

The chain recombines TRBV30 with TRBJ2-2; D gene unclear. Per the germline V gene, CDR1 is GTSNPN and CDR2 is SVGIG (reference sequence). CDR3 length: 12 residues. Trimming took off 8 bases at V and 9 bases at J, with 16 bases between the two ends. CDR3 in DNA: TGTGCCGGGAAAGACTGGTCCCGGGAGCTGTTTTTT. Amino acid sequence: CAGKDWSRELFF. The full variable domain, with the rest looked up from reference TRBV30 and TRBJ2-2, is SQTIHQWPATLVQPVGSPLSLECTVEGTSNPNLYWYRQAAGRGLQLLFYSVGIGQISSEVPQNLSASRPQDRQFILSSKKLLLSDSGFYLCAGKDWSRELFFGEGSRLTVL.

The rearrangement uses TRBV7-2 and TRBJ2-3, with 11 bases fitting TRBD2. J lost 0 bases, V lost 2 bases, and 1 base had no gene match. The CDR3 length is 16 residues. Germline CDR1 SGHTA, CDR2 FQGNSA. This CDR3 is CASSLIAGGSTDTQYF. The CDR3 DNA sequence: TGTGCCAGCAGCTTAATAGCGGGGGGGAGCACAGATACGCAGTATTTT.

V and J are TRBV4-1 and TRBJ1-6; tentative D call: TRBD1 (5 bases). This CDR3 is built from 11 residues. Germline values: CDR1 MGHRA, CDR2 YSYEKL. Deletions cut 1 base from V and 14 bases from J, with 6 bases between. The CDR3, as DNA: TGCGCCAGCAGCCAAGTAGGGGCCCTCCACTTT. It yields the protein CASSQVGALHF.

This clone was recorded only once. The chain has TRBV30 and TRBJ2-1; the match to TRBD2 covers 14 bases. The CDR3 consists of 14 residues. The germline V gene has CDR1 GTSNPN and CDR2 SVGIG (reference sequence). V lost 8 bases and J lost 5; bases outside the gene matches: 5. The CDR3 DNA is TGTGCCGGACTAGCGGGGGGACTAAACAATGAGCAGTTCTTC. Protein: CAGLAGGLNNEQFF.

For the CDR3, the DNA is TGTGCCACCAGCAGAGGAGGACGAAATCAGCCCCAGCATTTT. It encodes CATSRGGRNQPQHF. The chain links TRBV15 to TRBJ1-5, with unresolved D. The CDR3 extends over 14 amino acids. The germline CDR1 and CDR2 sequences are LNHNV and YYDKDF (reference sequence). V was pared by 1 base and J by 4 bases, with 8 bases between.

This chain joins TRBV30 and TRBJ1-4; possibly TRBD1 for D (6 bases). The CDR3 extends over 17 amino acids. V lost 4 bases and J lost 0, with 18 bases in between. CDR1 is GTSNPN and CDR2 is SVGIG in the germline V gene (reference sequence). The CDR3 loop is CAWTPGRGGATNEKLFF. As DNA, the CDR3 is TGTGCCTGGACGCCCGGCAGGGGCGGCGCAACTAATGAAAAACTGTTTTTT.

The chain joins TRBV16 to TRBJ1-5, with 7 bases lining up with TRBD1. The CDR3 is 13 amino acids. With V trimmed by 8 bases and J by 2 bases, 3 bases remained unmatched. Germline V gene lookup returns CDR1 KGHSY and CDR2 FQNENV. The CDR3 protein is CASQGQRNQPQHF. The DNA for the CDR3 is TGTGCCAGCCAGGGACAGCGCAATCAGCCCCAGCATTTT.

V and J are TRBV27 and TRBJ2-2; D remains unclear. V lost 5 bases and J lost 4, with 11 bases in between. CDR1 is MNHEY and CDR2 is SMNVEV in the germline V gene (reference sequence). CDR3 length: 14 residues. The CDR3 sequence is CASSPTRLTGELFF. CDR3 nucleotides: TGTGCCAGCAGTCCGACGCGGCTCACCGGGGAGCTGTTTTTT.

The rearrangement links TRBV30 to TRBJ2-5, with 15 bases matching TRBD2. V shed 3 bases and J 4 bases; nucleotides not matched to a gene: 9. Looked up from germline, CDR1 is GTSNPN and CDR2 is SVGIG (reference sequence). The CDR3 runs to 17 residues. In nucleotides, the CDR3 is TGTGCCTGGAGCTCAACACGGACTAGCGGGGGGGCAGAGACCCAGTACTTC. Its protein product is CAWSSTRTSGGAETQYF.

CDR3 protein: CASSMGIYNEQFF. The CDR3 region has the DNA TGTGCCAGTAGTATGGGGATCTACAATGAGCAGTTCTTC. The V gene is TRBV19, the J gene TRBJ2-1; no clear D gene. Germline CDR1 and CDR2: LNHDA and SQIVND (reference sequence). Trimming removed 3 bases from V and 3 bases from J, with 6 bases in between. CDR3 length equals 13 residues.